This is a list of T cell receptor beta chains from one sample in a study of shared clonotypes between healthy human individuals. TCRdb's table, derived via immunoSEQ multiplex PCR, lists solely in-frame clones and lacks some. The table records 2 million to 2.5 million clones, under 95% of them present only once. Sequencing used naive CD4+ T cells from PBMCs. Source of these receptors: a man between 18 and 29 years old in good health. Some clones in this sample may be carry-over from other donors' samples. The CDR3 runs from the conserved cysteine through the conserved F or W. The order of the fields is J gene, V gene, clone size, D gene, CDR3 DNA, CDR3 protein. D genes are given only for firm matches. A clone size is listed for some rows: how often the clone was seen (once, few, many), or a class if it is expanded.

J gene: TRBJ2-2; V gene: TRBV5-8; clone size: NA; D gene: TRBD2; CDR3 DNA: TGTGCCAGCACCCCCCCCGGGCGGGAGGGATCCACCGGGGAGCTGTTTTTT; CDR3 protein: CASTPPGREGSTGELFF
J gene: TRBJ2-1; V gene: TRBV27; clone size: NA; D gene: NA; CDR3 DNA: TGTGCCAGCAGTTCCCCGGGACGGTTTAACAATGAGCAGTTCTTC; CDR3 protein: CASSSPGRFNNEQFF
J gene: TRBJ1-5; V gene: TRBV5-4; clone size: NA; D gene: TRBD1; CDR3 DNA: TGTGCCAGCAGCTCGACAGGGACGGGGCCCCAGCATTTT; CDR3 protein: CASSSTGTGPQHF
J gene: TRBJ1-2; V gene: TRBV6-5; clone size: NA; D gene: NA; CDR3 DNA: TGTGCCAGCAGTTACGGAGTGAGCTATGGCTACACCTTC; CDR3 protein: CASSYGVSYGYTF
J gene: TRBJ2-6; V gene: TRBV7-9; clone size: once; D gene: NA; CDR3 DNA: TGTGCCAGCAGCAAACTTAGGGGGACTGGGGCCAACGTCCTGACTTTC; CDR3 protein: CASSKLRGTGANVLTF
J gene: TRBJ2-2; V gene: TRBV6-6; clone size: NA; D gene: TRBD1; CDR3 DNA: TGTGCCAGCAGTTCGGACAGGGGATACACCGGGGAGCTGTTTTTT; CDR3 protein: CASSSDRGYTGELFF
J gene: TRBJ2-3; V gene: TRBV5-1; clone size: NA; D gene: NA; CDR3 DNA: TGCGCCAGCAGCTTAAGGGCCACGGGAGATACGCAGTATTTT; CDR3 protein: CASSLRATGDTQYF
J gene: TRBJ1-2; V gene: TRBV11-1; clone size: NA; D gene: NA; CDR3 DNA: TGTGCCAGCAGCGGAGGGGGAAGGGGCGGCTACACCTTC; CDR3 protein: CASSGGGRGGYTF
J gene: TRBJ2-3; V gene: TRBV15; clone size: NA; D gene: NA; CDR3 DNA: TGTGCCACCCGGGATGGTGCTTTCGGGGATACGCAGTATTTT; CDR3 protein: CATRDGAFGDTQYF
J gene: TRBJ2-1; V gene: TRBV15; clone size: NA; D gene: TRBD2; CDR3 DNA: TGTGCCACCAGCAGAGCTAGCGGGAGCGGGCACAATGAGCAGTTCTTC; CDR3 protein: CATSRASGSGHNEQFF
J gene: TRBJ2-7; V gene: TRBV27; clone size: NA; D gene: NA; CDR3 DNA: TGTGCCAGCAGTTTATCGCTCCAGGGAGACGAGCAGTACTTC; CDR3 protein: CASSLSLQGDEQYF
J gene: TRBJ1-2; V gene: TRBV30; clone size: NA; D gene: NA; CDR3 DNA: TGTGCCTGGATGAGGTTGGGGGCCTACTATGGCTACACCTTC; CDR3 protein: CAWMRLGAYYGYTF
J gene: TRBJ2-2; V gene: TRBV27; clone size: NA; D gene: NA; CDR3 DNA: TGTGCCAGCAAGGGGAGACGCGCGAACACCGGGGAGCTGTTTTTT; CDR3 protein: CASKGRRANTGELFF
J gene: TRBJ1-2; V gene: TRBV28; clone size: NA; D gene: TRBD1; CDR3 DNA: TGTGCCAGCAGATTCACAGGGGATGGCTACACCTTC; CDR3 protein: CASRFTGDGYTF
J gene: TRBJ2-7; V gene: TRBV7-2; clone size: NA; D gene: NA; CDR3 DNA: TGTGCCAGCAGCCCCGCCAGGTACGAGCAGTACTTC; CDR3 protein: CASSPARYEQYF
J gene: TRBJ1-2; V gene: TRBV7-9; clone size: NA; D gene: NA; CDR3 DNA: TGTGCCAGCAGCCACCGGGACTCCCTCTTCTATGGCTACACCTTC; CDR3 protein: CASSHRDSLFYGYTF
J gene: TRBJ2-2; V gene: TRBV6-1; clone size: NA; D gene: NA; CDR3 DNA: TGTGCCAGCAGAAGTTACACCGGGGAGCTGTTTTTT; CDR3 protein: CASRSYTGELFF
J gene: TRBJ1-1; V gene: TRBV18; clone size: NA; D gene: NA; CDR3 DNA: TGTGCCAGCTCACGTCAGAAAAGCGAAGCTTTCTTT; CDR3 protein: CASSRQKSEAFF
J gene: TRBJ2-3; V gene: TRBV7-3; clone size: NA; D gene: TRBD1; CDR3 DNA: TGTGCCAGCAGCCGAACCGGGACAGTCAGCATCACGCAGTATTTT; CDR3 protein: CASSRTGTVSITQYF
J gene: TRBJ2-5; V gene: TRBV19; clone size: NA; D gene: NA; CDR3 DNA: TGTGCCAGTAGGTCAGGTATCCAGACCCAGTACTTC; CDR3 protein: CASRSGIQTQYF
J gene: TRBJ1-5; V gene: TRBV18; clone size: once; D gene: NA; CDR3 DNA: TGTGCCAGCTCACCTGCCGTGACGGGGCAGCCCCAGCATTTT; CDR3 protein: CASSPAVTGQPQHF
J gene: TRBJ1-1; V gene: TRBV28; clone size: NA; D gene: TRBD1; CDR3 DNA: TGTGCCAGCAGGGGTGGGGACAGCCAAGGGACTGAAGCTTTCTTT; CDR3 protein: CASRGGDSQGTEAFF
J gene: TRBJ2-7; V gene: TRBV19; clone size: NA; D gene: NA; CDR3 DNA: TGTGCCAGTAGTATCCAGACAGGAAGCTCCTACGAGCAGTACTTC; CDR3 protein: CASSIQTGSSYEQYF
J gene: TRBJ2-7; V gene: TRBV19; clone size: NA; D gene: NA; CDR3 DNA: TGTGCCAGTAGTTCAACCTTAGCGGTGCAGTACGAGGGGCAGTACTTC; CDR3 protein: CASSSTLAVQYEGQYF
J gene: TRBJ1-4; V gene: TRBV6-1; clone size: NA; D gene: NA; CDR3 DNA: TGTGCCAGCAGTGGGCCGGGGCAAGGGACAACTAATGAAAAACTGTTTTTT; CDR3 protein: CASSGPGQGTTNEKLFF
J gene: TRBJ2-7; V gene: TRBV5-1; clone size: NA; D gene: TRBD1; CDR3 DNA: TGCGCCAGCAGCTTGGTGACAGGGGGCACGTACGAGCAGTACTTC; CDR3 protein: CASSLVTGGTYEQYF
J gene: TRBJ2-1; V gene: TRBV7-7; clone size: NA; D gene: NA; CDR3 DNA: TGTGCCAGCAGCTTAAGGCACGAGTACAATGAGCAGTTCTTC; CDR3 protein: CASSLRHEYNEQFF
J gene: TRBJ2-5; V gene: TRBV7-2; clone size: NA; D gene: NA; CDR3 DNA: TGTGCCAGCAGCACAATCCCCCCGGCGCGAGAGACCCAGTACTTC; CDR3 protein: CASSTIPPARETQYF
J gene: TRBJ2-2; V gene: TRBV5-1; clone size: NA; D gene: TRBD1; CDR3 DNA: TGCGCCAGCAGCGAGGGACAGGGTGTCACCGGGGAGCTGTTTTTT; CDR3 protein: CASSEGQGVTGELFF
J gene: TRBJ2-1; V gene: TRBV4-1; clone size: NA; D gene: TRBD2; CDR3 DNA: TGCGCCAGCAGCCAAACGACTAGCGGGACGGCGCATCGGGGACGCTATGAGCAGTTCTTC; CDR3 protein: CASSQTTSGTAHRGRYEQFF
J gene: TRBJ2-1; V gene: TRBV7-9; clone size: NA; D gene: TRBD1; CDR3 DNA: TGTGCCAGCAGCCGGGACAGCAGTGAGCAGTTCTTC; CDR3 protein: CASSRDSSEQFF
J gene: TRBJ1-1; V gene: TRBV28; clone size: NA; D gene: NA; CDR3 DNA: TGTGCCAGCAGTTTATACGGGGTTTTGAACACTGAAGCTTTCTTT; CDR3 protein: CASSLYGVLNTEAFF
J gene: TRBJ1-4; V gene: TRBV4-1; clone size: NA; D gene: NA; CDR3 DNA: TGCGCCAGCAGCCTCCTCAGCGGGCAGCTGACAACTAATGAAAAACTGTTTTTT; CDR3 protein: CASSLLSGQLTTNEKLFF
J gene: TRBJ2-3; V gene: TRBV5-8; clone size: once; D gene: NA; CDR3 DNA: TGTGCCAGCGGCCAGGCGGTGAGCACAGATACGCAGTATTTT; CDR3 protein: CASGQAVSTDTQYF
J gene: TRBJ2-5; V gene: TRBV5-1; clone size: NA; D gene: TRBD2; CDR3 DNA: TGCGCCAGCAGCACCGGACTAAGCGGGGGGGAGACCCAGTACTTC; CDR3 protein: CASSTGLSGGETQYF
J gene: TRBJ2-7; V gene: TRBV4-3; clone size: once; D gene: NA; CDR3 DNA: TGCGCCAGCAGCCAAGATTGGACGGGGACGGGGAGCTACGAGCAGTACTTC; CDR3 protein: CASSQDWTGTGSYEQYF
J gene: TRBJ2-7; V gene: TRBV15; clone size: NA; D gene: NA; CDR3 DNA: TGTGCCACCAGCTCTACGAAGCCGGGGGCATCATCGCCCAAGATTACCTACGAGCAGTACTTC; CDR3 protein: CATSSTKPGASSPKITYEQYF
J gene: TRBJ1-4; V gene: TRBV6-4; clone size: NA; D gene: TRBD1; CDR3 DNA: TGTGCCAGCAGTCAAGGGGGCGGTGAAAAACTGTTTTTT; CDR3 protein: CASSQGGGEKLFF
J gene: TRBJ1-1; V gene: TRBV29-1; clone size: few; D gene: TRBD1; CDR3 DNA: TGCAGCGTTGGGTCAGGGGGCACAGAAGCTTTCTTT; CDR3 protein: CSVGSGGTEAFF
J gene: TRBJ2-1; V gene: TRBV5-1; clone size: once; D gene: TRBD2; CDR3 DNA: TGCGCCAGCAGCTTGGGGGGACTAGAAGGGGTTTATAATGAGCAGTTCTTC; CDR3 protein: CASSLGGLEGVYNEQFF
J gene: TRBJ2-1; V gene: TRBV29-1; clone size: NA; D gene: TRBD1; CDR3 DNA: TGCAGCGGGACAGGGGGAATTTTCGGTGAGCAGTTCTTC; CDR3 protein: CSGTGGIFGEQFF
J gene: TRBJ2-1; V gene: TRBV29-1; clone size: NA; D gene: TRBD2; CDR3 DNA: TGCAGCGTTGAACTAGCGGGAGTCCAGGAGCAGTTCTTC; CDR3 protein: CSVELAGVQEQFF
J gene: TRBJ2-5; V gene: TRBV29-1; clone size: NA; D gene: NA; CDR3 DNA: TGCAGCGTTGGGCTTGGCGGGGAGACCCAGTACTTC; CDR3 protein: CSVGLGGETQYF
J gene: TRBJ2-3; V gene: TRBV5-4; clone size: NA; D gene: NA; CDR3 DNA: TGTGCCAGCAGCCCTACGACGAGCACAGATACGCAGTATTTT; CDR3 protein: CASSPTTSTDTQYF
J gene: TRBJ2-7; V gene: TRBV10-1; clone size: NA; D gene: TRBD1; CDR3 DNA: TGCGCCAGCAGTTTACAGGGGACCGGCGAGCAGTACTTC; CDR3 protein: CASSLQGTGEQYF
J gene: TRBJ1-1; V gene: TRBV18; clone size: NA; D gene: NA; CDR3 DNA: TGTGCCAGCTCAAGGACAGTCGCGACTGAAGCTTTCTTT; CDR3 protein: CASSRTVATEAFF
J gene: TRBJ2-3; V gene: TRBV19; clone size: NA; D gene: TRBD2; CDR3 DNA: TGTGCCAGTAGTATGGGTGGGGGGGCAGATACGCAGTATTTT; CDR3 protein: CASSMGGGADTQYF
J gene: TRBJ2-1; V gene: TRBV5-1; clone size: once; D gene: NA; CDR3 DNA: TGCGCCAGCAGCCCGGGGGGCTTCAATGAGCAGTTCTTC; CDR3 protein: CASSPGGFNEQFF
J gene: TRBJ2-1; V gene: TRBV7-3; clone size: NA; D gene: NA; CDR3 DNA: TGTGCCAGCAGCCCAACCTCTTACTCCTACAATGAGCAGTTCTTC; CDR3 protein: CASSPTSYSYNEQFF
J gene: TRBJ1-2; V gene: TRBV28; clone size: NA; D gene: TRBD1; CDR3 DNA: TGTGCCAGCAGTTTGGACAACAGGGGGCTAAATGGCGGCTACACCTTC; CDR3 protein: CASSLDNRGLNGGYTF
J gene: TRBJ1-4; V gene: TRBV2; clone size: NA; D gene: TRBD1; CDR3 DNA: TGTGCCAGCAGAAAAGGACAGGGGCCGAATGAAAAACTGTTTTTT; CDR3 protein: CASRKGQGPNEKLFF
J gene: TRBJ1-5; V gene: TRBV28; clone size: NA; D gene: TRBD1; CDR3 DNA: TGTGCCAGCAGTTATGGACAGGGCAATCAGCCCCAGCATTTT; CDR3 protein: CASSYGQGNQPQHF
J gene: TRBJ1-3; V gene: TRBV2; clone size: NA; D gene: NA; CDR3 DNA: TGTGCCAGCAGTGAAGGGGTGTCTGGAAACACCATATATTTT; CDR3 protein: CASSEGVSGNTIYF